The 25 T cell receptor beta chains below were found in one sample sequenced in a study of blood T cell repertoires in COVID-19. Measured with immunoSEQ multiplex PCR; TCRdb has only the in-frame clones, and not every one. The data contain roughly 200,000 clones, roughly nine tenths of them singletons. Sequenced input: PBMCs or T cells enriched from blood (not recorded which). Receptor source: a woman aged 40 to 55 with acute COVID-19.

The chain links TRBV19 to TRBJ2-6; 7 nucleotides line up with TRBD1. Germline CDR1 is LNHDA and CDR2 is SQIVND (reference sequence). V gave up 4 bases and J gave up 2 bases; unmatched junction bases: 17. The CDR3 spans 20 residues. This CDR3 reads CASSTSALGQFPAGANVLTF. CDR3 sequence (DNA): TGTGCCAGTAGTACATCGGCTTTGGGACAGTTCCCCGCTGGGGCCAACGTCCTGACTTTC.

V is TRBV4-1 and J is TRBJ2-1, with TRBD1 identical over 10 bases. In germline, CDR1 is MGHRA, CDR2 YSYEKL. The CDR3 totals 16 residues. Trimming cost V 3 bases and J 3 bases; bases outside gene matches: 5. The DNA for the CDR3 is TGCGCCAGCAGCCATCCGGGACAGGGGTTCTACAATGAGCAGTTCTTC. It codes for CASSHPGQGFYNEQFF.

The gene calls are TRBV5-4 and TRBJ2-5, with a tentative D call TRBD2 (6 bases). The V gene's germline CDR1 is SGHNT and CDR2 YYREEE (reference sequence). There are 14 residues in the CDR3. V was trimmed by 2 bases and J by 5 bases, leaving 13 bases between them. The CDR3 DNA is TGTGCCAGCAGCTTCCGGGGGACTCGGGAGACCCAGTACTTC. It specifies CASSFRGTRETQYF.

The J gene is TRBJ1-2, the V gene TRBV5-1, with 7 positions matching TRBD1. The germline V gene encodes CDR1 SGHRS and CDR2 YFSETQ. The CDR3 is 13 residues long. Trimming removed 4 bases from V and 6 bases from J; junction bases left unmatched: 6. The CDR3 nucleotides are TGCGCCAGCAGCGGGGGACAGTCCGATGGCTACACCTTC. Protein sequence: CASSGGQSDGYTF.

This CDR3 is CASRKGTTRGIDTQYF. The CDR3 DNA reads as TGTGCCAGCAGGAAGGGGACCACCCGGGGGATAGATACGCAGTATTTT. The chain links TRBV7-9 to TRBJ2-3; a weak D match, TRBD2 (6 bases). The CDR3 spans 16 residues. The V and J ends lost 6 bases and 5 bases respectively, with 21 bases between them. In germline, CDR1 is SEHNR, CDR2 FQNEAQ (reference sequence).

The chain uses TRBV29-1 and TRBJ2-1; 7 bases map to TRBD2. Germline assignment: CDR1 SQVTM and CDR2 ANQGSEA. V lost 1 base, J lost 9 bases, and 6 bases stayed unmatched. The CDR3 loop spans 13 amino acids. The CDR3 here is CSVEAHSGPEQFF. In DNA, the CDR3 is TGCAGCGTTGAAGCCCATAGCGGGCCTGAGCAGTTCTTC.

CDR3 sequence reads: CASSSGLAVSYEQYF. CDR3 DNA sequence: TGTGCCAGCAGCTCGGGACTAGCGGTATCCTACGAGCAGTACTTC. This chain uses TRBV5-5 with TRBJ2-7; 11 bases map to TRBD2. This CDR3 is 15 amino acids long. The junction had 3 bases not matched to a gene; V was cut back by 3 bases and J by 1 base. Per germline, CDR1 SGHKS and CDR2 YYEKEE (reference sequence).

The rearrangement uses TRBV2 and TRBJ2-7, with TRBD1 matching over 7 bases. From germline, CDR1 is SNHLY and CDR2 FYNNEI. CDR3 length: 16 amino acids. The V gene end was trimmed by 7 bases and the J gene end by 3 bases; junction bases not matched to a gene: 15. The CDR3 DNA reads TGTGCCAGCAATAGTGGGTACAGGGGCCCCGTCTACGAGCAGTACTTC. Translating gives CASNSGYRGPVYEQYF.

The rearrangement links TRBV28 to TRBJ2-2; TRBD1 matches 8 bases. V trimming: 8 bases; J trimming: 4 bases; junction bases outside the gene matches: 9. The CDR3 totals 15 residues. Germline CDR1 MDHEN, CDR2 SYDVKM. The CDR3 is CASLGQGASTGELFF. As DNA, the CDR3 is TGTGCCAGCCTTGGGCAGGGGGCAAGCACCGGGGAGCTGTTTTTT.

This chain joins TRBV5-1 and TRBJ2-1; D uncertain. Looked up from germline, CDR1 is SGHRS and CDR2 is YFSETQ. The CDR3 consists of 13 residues. The ends were cut back, 0 bases at V and 10 bases at J, with 11 bases in the middle. Here the CDR3 reads CASSLATAREQFF. CDR3 in DNA: TGCGCCAGCAGCTTGGCCACGGCGCGGGAGCAGTTCTTC.

The V and J genes are TRBV6-5 and TRBJ1-5, with D uncertain. Trimming removed 4 bases from V and 1 base from J, with 8 bases in between. The germline V gene has CDR1 MNHEY and CDR2 SVGAGI. There are 14 residues in the CDR3. The CDR3 loop is CASSFEQSNQPQHF. CDR3 nucleotides: TGTGCCAGCAGTTTCGAACAAAGCAATCAGCCCCAGCATTTT.

The chain joins TRBV3-1 (or the pseudogene TRBV3-2) to TRBJ2-7; tentatively, D is TRBD2 (6 bases). Germline V gene data show CDR1 as LGHDT and CDR2 as YNNKEL (reference sequence). Trimming cost V 4 bases and J 2 bases, with 15 bases left between them. This CDR3 spans 15 amino acids. The CDR3 coding sequence is TGTGCCAGCAGCCTCCTCCGGAGGGCGACCTACGAGCAGTACTTC. It codes for CASSLLRRATYEQYF.

This chain uses TRBV9 with TRBJ2-3; 8 bases line up with TRBD2. CDR1 and CDR2 from the germline V gene are SGDLS and YYNGEE. The CDR3 runs 16 residues. V was clipped by 3 bases and J by 0 bases; unmatched bases: 6. This chain's CDR3 is CASSGRTSSSTDTQYF. The CDR3 bases are TGTGCCAGCAGCGGGCGGACTAGCAGCAGCACAGATACGCAGTATTTT.

This clone was seen a single time. This chain links TRBV15 with TRBJ1-5, with D maybe TRBD1 (6 bases). The germline V gene has CDR1 LNHNV and CDR2 YYDKDF (reference sequence). V was pared by 3 bases and J by 5 bases, with 11 bases between. This CDR3 contains 14 residues. The DNA for the CDR3 is TGTGCCACCAGCAGGAAGGGGGTCGATCAGCCCCAGCATTTT. It is translated as CATSRKGVDQPQHF.

This sequence joins TRBV5-1 and TRBJ2-5; 12 bases align to TRBD2. With V trimmed by 0 bases and J by 2 bases, 2 bases remained unmatched. CDR1 SGHRS and CDR2 YFSETQ come from the germline V gene. The CDR3 has 16 amino acids. CDR3 loop: CASSLALAGGQETQYF. DNA of the CDR3: TGCGCCAGCAGCTTGGCACTAGCGGGAGGTCAAGAGACCCAGTACTTC.

About this clone itself: The sample carries other DNA sequences with the same CDR3. This chain joins TRBV12-3 or TRBV12-4 and TRBJ1-4; a possible D gene is TRBD1 (6 bases). The CDR3 extends over 12 amino acids. Trimming took off 6 bases at V and 8 bases at J, with 10 bases between the two ends. The CDR3 is CASRPGGEKLFF. The CDR3 coding sequence is TGTGCCAGCAGACCGGGGGGCGAAAAACTGTTTTTT.

The rearrangement joins TRBV10-3 to TRBJ1-5; D may be TRBD1 (5 bases). V lost 8 bases and J 0 bases, leaving 20 bases between the germline ends. The CDR3 sequence is 17 residues long. Germline CDR1 ENHRY, CDR2 SYGVKD. Here the CDR3 DNA reads TGTGCCATCTCTGCGGGGGTGATAGTCTATAGCAATCAGCCCCAGCATTTT. Its translation: CAISAGVIVYSNQPQHF.

The J gene is TRBJ2-3, the V gene TRBV15; 7 bases are shared with TRBD1. This CDR3 contains 14 residues. After removal of 9 bases from V and 2 bases from J, the junction contained 8 bases not matched to a gene. Germline V gives CDR1 LNHNV, CDR2 YYDKDF (reference sequence). The CDR3 region is CATNRDRNTDTQYF. The CDR3 DNA sequence: TGTGCCACTAACCGGGACAGAAACACAGATACGCAGTATTTT.

Remarks on this clone: The DNA is left out, because the CDR3 cannot be placed on it with certainty; the CDR3 is given as TCRdb lists it. This sequence joins TRBV11-2 and TRBJ2-7; the D segment call TRBD2 is taken from the table without a DNA check. The CDR3 spans 15 amino acids, including both terminal residues. CDR1 and CDR2 (germline): SGHAT, FQNNGV. Here the CDR3 reads CASSFGAGGAVEQYF.

The V gene is TRBV12-3 or TRBV12-4, the J gene TRBJ2-1, with D unresolved. Between the trimmed V and J ends, which lost 5 bases and 4 bases, there was a span of 6 bases. CDR3 length: 12 amino acids. CDR3 region: CASSHTYNEQFF. In nucleotides, the CDR3 is TGTGCCAGCAGTCACACGTACAATGAGCAGTTCTTC.

V is TRBV18 and J is TRBJ2-2; 7 nucleotides line up with TRBD2. V was clipped by 0 bases and J by 0 bases; unmatched bases: 4. This CDR3 has 17 amino acids. Germline CDR1 and CDR2: KGHSH and LQKENI. The CDR3 loop is CASSPPSGGSNTGELFF. The CDR3 DNA follows: TGTGCCAGCTCACCACCTTCGGGAGGTTCGAACACCGGGGAGCTGTTTTTT.

The chain has TRBV4-1 and TRBJ1-4; TRBD1 aligns across 7 bases. CDR3 length: 18 amino acids. V gave up 0 bases and J gave up 6 bases; unmatched junction bases: 13. CDR1 and CDR2 from the germline V gene are MGHRA and YSYEKL. In nucleotides, the CDR3 is TGCGCCAGCAGCCAAGAGTCCAGCCAGGGGGTCTTCTATGAAAAACTGTTTTTT. It yields the protein CASSQESSQGVFYEKLFF.

The chain carries TRBV6-6 and TRBJ2-7, with 7 bases aligning to TRBD1. The CDR3 consists of 13 residues. The V and J ends lost 6 bases and 2 bases, in that order; junction bases with no gene match: 4. CDR1 and CDR2 (germline): MNHNY, SVGAGI (reference sequence). DNA of the CDR3: TGTGCCAGCAGCAACAGGGGCCCCTACGAGCAGTACTTC. This codes for CASSNRGPYEQYF.

This chain connects TRBV28 to TRBJ1-3; TRBD1 matches at 7 bases. The CDR3 sequence is 15 residues long. V was pared by 7 bases and J by 3 bases, with 9 bases of the junction left unmatched. Germline assignment: CDR1 MDHEN and CDR2 SYDVKM. CDR3 DNA: TGTGCCAGCACCTCCCACAGGGGAATTGGAAACACCATATATTTT. Translated, it gives CASTSHRGIGNTIYF.

Concerning this clone itself: The same CDR3 arises from other DNA sequences in this sample as well. V gene TRBV18 combines with J gene TRBJ2-5; TRBD1 matches 10 bases. Germline values: CDR1 KGHSH, CDR2 LQKENI. The CDR3 is made up of 13 amino acids. J gave up 5 bases and V 6 bases, and 3 bases lay outside the gene matches. In DNA, the CDR3 is TGTGCCAGCTCGCCGGGACAGGGGGAGACCCAGTACTTC. As protein: CASSPGQGETQYF.